These 12 T cell receptor beta chains share one sample of origin, sequenced in a study of identical twins. Each CDR3 protein is one row after TCRdb ran MiXCR on the 5' RACE reads. In the table there are hundreds of thousands of distinct CDR3 sequences, around 5.7% of which are singletons. The source material was naive T cells sorted from blood. These receptors originate from a man in his late teens or twenties in good health.

In its sample, this clonotype was seen many times. This chain joins TRBV6-1 and TRBJ2-2; 8 bases align to TRBD1. The junction had 13 bases not matched to a gene; V was cut back by 6 bases and J by 4 bases. The CDR3 has 17 residues. From germline, CDR1 is MNHNS and CDR2 SASEGT. CDR3 in amino acids: CASRKTPGGSITGELFF. The CDR3 region has the DNA TGTGCCAGCAGAAAAACGCCAGGGGGCTCAATCACCGGGGAGCTGTTTTTT.

This clonotype occurred a few times. The chain links TRBV11-3 to TRBJ2-1, with D possibly being TRBD2 (6 bases). From germline, CDR1 is SGHNT and CDR2 YENEEA. Trimming left V 0 bases short and J 5 bases short, with 14 bases between. The CDR3 runs to 16 residues. CDR3 sequence reads: CASSLELASPNNEQFF. DNA of the CDR3: TGTGCCAGCAGCTTAGAGCTAGCGTCCCCGAACAATGAGCAGTTCTTC.

J is TRBJ2-3 and V is TRBV20-1; D remains unclear. The CDR3 totals 13 residues. Germline V gene sequence: CDR1 DFQATT, CDR2 SNEGSKA (reference sequence). Trimming left V 5 bases short and J 1 base short, with 10 bases between. The CDR3 region is CSAPRTRTDTQYF. In nucleotides, the CDR3 is TGCAGTGCTCCGAGAACACGCACAGATACGCAGTATTTT.

This clonotype was counted at least ten times. The chain is built from TRBV27 and TRBJ2-1; 8 nucleotides agree with TRBD2. V gave up 1 base and J gave up 3 bases; unmatched junction bases: 8. The CDR3 extends over 17 amino acids. Germline-derived CDR1 and CDR2 are MNHEY and SMNVEV (reference sequence). The CDR3 spells CASSLYPGRDNYNEQFF. Written as DNA, the CDR3 is TGTGCCAGCAGTTTATACCCCGGGAGGGACAACTACAATGAGCAGTTCTTC.

There are a few counts of this clonotype. This chain uses TRBV29-1 with TRBJ1-5; TRBD1 aligns across 9 bases. V lost 5 bases and J lost 5; bases outside the gene matches: 13. Germline CDR1 reads SQVTM; CDR2 reads ANQGSEA. The CDR3 contains 16 residues. CDR3 residues: CSVPTLDRGVDQPQHF. Written as DNA, the CDR3 is TGCAGCGTTCCGACCCTGGACAGGGGAGTCGATCAGCCCCAGCATTTT. Complete variable domain (other parts from reference TRBV29-1 and TRBJ1-5): SAVISQKPSRDICQRGTSLTIQCQVDSQVTMMFWYRQQPGQSLTLIATANQGSEATYESGFVIDKFPISRPNLTFSTLTVSNMSPEDSSIYLCSVPTLDRGVDQPQHFGDGTRLSIL.

J is TRBJ2-1 and V is TRBV5-6; TRBD2 is a possible D gene (6 bases). The V and J ends lost 2 bases and 9 bases respectively, with 24 bases between them. Germline V lookup: CDR1 SGHDT, CDR2 YYEEEE. This CDR3 spans 17 amino acids. In DNA form, the CDR3 reads TGTGCCAGCAGCTTAGAACCGGAGGGTTGGGGTTTGGGTGAGCAGTTCTTC. Amino acids: CASSLEPEGWGLGEQFF.

This clonotype occurred a few times. The rearrangement uses TRBV28 and TRBJ2-3; D is unresolved. V was trimmed by 3 bases and J by 2 bases, leaving 9 bases between them. Germline assignment: CDR1 MDHEN and CDR2 SYDVKM. The CDR3 contains 14 residues. The CDR3 nucleotides are TGTGCCAGCAGTTTTCGTGTTTACACAGATACGCAGTATTTT. It translates to CASSFRVYTDTQYF.

V is TRBV12-3 or TRBV12-4 and J is TRBJ2-5; no definite D call. CDR3 length equals 14 residues. The germline V and J ends were trimmed by 6 bases and 4 bases, with 15 bases remaining between them. For the CDR3, the DNA is TGTGCCAGCAGCCTAGGTGTTTGGTTAGAGACCCAGTACTTC. Residues: CASSLGVWLETQYF.

The sample holds one count of this clonotype. This rearrangement joins TRBV12-3 or TRBV12-4 to TRBJ2-2; D possibly corresponds to TRBD2 (6 bases). The CDR3 is 14 residues long. Between the trimmed V and J ends, which lost 7 bases and 1 base, there was a span of 10 bases. In nucleotides, the CDR3 is TGTGCCAGCAACTTGGGGGGGAACACCGGGGAGCTGTTTTTT. Amino acid sequence: CASNLGGNTGELFF.

This clonotype occurred many times. The chain combines TRBV29-1 with TRBJ2-2, with D perhaps TRBD1 or TRBD2 (5 bases each). Germline CDR1 SQVTM, CDR2 ANQGSEA. The CDR3 has 13 residues. The CDR3 here is CRDGTIEAGELFF. The CDR3 region has the DNA TGCAGAGATGGGACGATAGAGGCCGGGGAGCTGTTTTTT.

This clonotype occurred many times. The rearrangement joins TRBV5-1 to TRBJ2-1; D not certain. V was trimmed by 2 bases and J by 8 bases, leaving 14 bases between them. Germline assignment: CDR1 SGHRS and CDR2 YFSETQ. CDR3 length: 14 amino acids. The CDR3 region has the DNA TGCGCCAGCAGCTTTCCCGAAAATAAAGATGAGCAGTTCTTC. Translated: CASSFPENKDEQFF. The entire variable domain, with the rest obtained from reference TRBV5-1 and TRBJ2-1, is as follows: KAGVTQTPRYLIKTRGQQVTLSCSPISGHRSVSWYQQTPGQGLQFLFEYFSETQRNKGNFPGRFSGRQFSNSRSEMNVSTLELGDSALYLCASSFPENKDEQFFGPGTRLTVL.

This clonotype was seen many times. The V gene is TRBV3-1, the J gene TRBJ2-1; the D is unclear. Germline lookup yields CDR1 LGHDT and CDR2 YNNKEL (reference sequence). There are 15 residues in the CDR3. V dropped 8 bases and J dropped 5 bases, with 19 bases sitting between them. The CDR3 DNA reads as TGTGCCAGCCGAGGTCAGGAGTTGCTTAACAATGAGCAGTTCTTC. It specifies CASRGQELLNNEQFF.